This TCR beta chain derives from a study of cytomegalovirus exposure and HLA in healthy donors. Study-wide results and caveats: Some V segments (TRBV6-2 and TRBV6-3 among them) were excluded as indistinguishable. Follow-up analysis later connected one missense variant in DCLRE1C with trimming of TCR beta V- and J-genes.

Germline-derived CDR1 and CDR2 are SGDLS and YYNGEE. With V trimmed by 6 bases and J by 0 bases, 10 bases remained unmatched. This CDR3 is built from 16 residues. As regards this clone: The target antigen is unknown.

This PCR relied on a set of 60 Vbeta primers and 13 Jbeta primers. Profiling relied on immunoSEQ multiplex PCR, and the TCRdb table lists in-frame clones only, not all of them. The specimen's table records about 48,000 clones. The TCR sequence derives from a male donor in good health and CMV-seropositive. The sequenced sample consisted of PBMCs. The gene calls are TRBV9 and TRBJ2-3; TRBD1 matches at 7 bases. The DNA for the CDR3 is TGTGCCAGCAACCTTAGGGGGCAACTCAGCACAGATACGCAGTATTTT. Its translation: CASNLRGQLSTDTQYF.